These 24 T cell receptor beta chains originate from one sample sequenced in a study of identical twins. TCRdb recomputed calls from the 5' RACE reads with MiXCR, one row per CDR3 protein. Of some 1,600,000 distinct CDR3 sequences listed, around 29% were seen once; the top ten hold over 0.25%. The material sequenced was cord blood. The receptors shown here come from a newborn girl in good health.

Only a few counts were recorded for this clonotype. The chain couples TRBV15 to TRBJ1-4; D gene uncertain. Germline-derived CDR1 and CDR2 are LNHNV and YYDKDF (reference sequence). The CDR3 has 15 amino acids. V lost 1 base and J 0 bases, leaving 6 bases between the germline ends. The CDR3 loop is CATSRVRTTNEKLFF. For the CDR3, the DNA is TGTGCCACCAGCAGAGTTCGAACAACTAATGAAAAACTGTTTTTT. The full variable domain, with the rest looked up from reference TRBV15 and TRBJ1-4, is DAMVIQNPRYQVTQFGKPVTLSCSQTLNHNVMYWYQQKSSQAPKLLFHYYDKDFNNEADTPDNFQSRRPNTSFCFLDIRSPGLGDTAMYLCATSRVRTTNEKLFFGSGTQLSVL.

This clonotype was counted only a few times. V is TRBV5-1 and J is TRBJ2-5; D possibly matches TRBD1 or TRBD2 (5 bases each). The V gene's germline CDR1 is SGHRS and CDR2 YFSETQ. V was trimmed by 4 bases and J by 5 bases, leaving 18 bases between them. The CDR3 spans 15 residues. The chain's CDR3 is CASSNLGQGEETQYF. In nucleotides, the CDR3 is TGCGCCAGCAGCAACCTGGGGCAGGGAGAGGAGACCCAGTACTTC.

This clonotype was detected only a few times. V gene TRBV5-1 combines with J gene TRBJ2-7, with no clear D. The end of the DNA is better explained by TRBJ2-5, so the J call may be wrong. Germline CDR1 is SGHRS and CDR2 is YFSETQ. The CDR3 consists of 14 residues. CDR3 sequence (DNA): TGCGCCAGCAGCTTGGTTCGTACGCCGGGGACCCAGTACTTC. It yields the protein CASSLVRTPGTQYF.

This clonotype was seen only a few times. The rearrangement uses TRBV4-2 and TRBJ1-4, with 7 bases fitting TRBD1. Trimming took 2 bases from V and 7 from J; bases not matched to a gene: 4. The germline V gene has CDR1 LGHNA and CDR2 YNFKEQ. The CDR3 runs 14 residues. CDR3 region: CASSQQGVFEKLFF. The DNA for the CDR3 is TGTGCCAGCAGCCAACAGGGGGTATTTGAAAAACTGTTTTTT.

This clonotype occurred a few times. The rearrangement links TRBV6-2 or TRBV6-3 to TRBJ2-3, with TRBD1 matching over 8 bases. The junction had 6 bases not matched to a gene; V was cut back by 6 bases and J by 1 base. The CDR3 contains 15 residues. The germline CDR1 and CDR2 sequences are MNHEY and SVGEGT. The CDR3 DNA follows: TGTGCCAGCAGCCTGACAGGGGTGCGCACAGATACGCAGTATTTT. The encoded protein is CASSLTGVRTDTQYF.

This clonotype was counted ten times or more. The chain has TRBV12-3 or TRBV12-4 and TRBJ1-2, with D possibly TRBD1 on 6 matching bases. The V end lost 6 bases, the J end lost 4 bases, and 9 bases lay between the germline ends. The CDR3 has 12 amino acids. The CDR3 sequence: CASSDRRYGYTF. The CDR3 bases are TGTGCCAGCAGCGACAGGCGCTATGGCTACACCTTC.

Comment on this clonotype: Since a much larger clone is just one base distant, this may be a read error. The V gene is TRBV5-1, the J gene TRBJ2-3; 8 positions match TRBD2. Germline-derived CDR1 and CDR2 are SGHRS and YFSETQ. The J segment lost 3 bases and the V segment lost 2 bases, leaving 8 bases of the junction unmatched. This CDR3 spans 16 amino acids. CDR3 DNA: TGCGCCAGCAGCTTCCCAGCGGGGGATGAAACAGATACGCAGTATTTT. As protein: CASSFPAGDETDTQYF.

This rearrangement joins TRBV6-6 to TRBJ1-1; tentatively, D is TRBD1 (6 bases). The germline V and J ends were trimmed by 7 bases and 4 bases, with 16 bases remaining between them. Germline lookup yields CDR1 MNHNY and CDR2 SVGAGI (reference sequence). The CDR3 is made up of 14 amino acids. The DNA for the CDR3 is TGTGCCAGCACACAACAGGGAGCGAGCACTGAAGCTTTCTTT. This gives the protein CASTQQGASTEAFF.

This rearrangement joins TRBV2 to TRBJ2-1, with D possibly TRBD1 on 6 matching bases. The CDR3 consists of 13 residues. Germline values: CDR1 SNHLY, CDR2 FYNNEI. Trimming removed 6 bases at V and 3 bases at J, with 9 bases between. The CDR3 DNA follows: TGTGCCAGCAGACAGGACAGCTACAATGAGCAGTTCTTC. Encoded protein: CASRQDSYNEQFF.

The chain employs TRBV4-2 and TRBJ2-7; 7 nucleotides match TRBD1. Germline assignment: CDR1 LGHNA and CDR2 YNFKEQ. The CDR3 is 15 residues long. V lost 0 bases to trimming and J lost 3 bases; unmatched junction nucleotides: 5. The CDR3 here is CASSQELGQSYEQYF. The CDR3 region has the DNA TGTGCCAGCAGCCAAGAACTGGGACAGAGCTACGAGCAGTACTTC.

Turning to this clonotype: The germline gene is not matched at one end of the junction; a read error may be the cause. CDR3 sequence reads: CANSLGTGMNQPQHF. Here the CDR3 DNA reads TGTGCCAACAGTTTAGGGACAGGGATGAATCAGCCCCAGCATTTT. The genes are TRBV6-5 and TRBJ1-5; 9 nucleotides match TRBD1. The V gene's germline CDR1 is MNHEY and CDR2 SVGAGI. The CDR3 runs 15 residues.

There are many counts of this clonotype. The genes are TRBV5-5 and TRBJ2-4; D might be TRBD2 (7 bases). CDR3 length: 14 amino acids. V gave up 2 bases and J gave up 7 bases, with 13 bases separating them. In germline, CDR1 is SGHKS, CDR2 YYEKEE (reference sequence). CDR3 region: CASSFPGRGNIQYF. CDR3 in DNA: TGTGCCAGCAGCTTTCCAGGGAGGGGGAACATTCAGTACTTC.

This clonotype was detected ten times or more. This rearrangement joins TRBV27 to TRBJ2-6; D might be TRBD1 (6 bases). This CDR3 is built from 14 residues. The V gene's germline CDR1 is MNHEY and CDR2 SMNVEV (reference sequence). V was pared by 8 bases and J by 0 bases, with 8 bases between. This chain's CDR3 is CASRRGSGANVLTF. In nucleotides, the CDR3 is TGTGCCAGCCGCAGGGGCTCTGGGGCCAACGTCCTGACTTTC.

This rearrangement joins TRBV27 to TRBJ1-4; D unclear. The CDR3 totals 12 residues. The germline V gene encodes CDR1 MNHEY and CDR2 SMNVEV (reference sequence). Trimming pared 3 bases from V and 10 bases from J, leaving 9 bases between. In DNA, the CDR3 is TGTGCCAGCAGTTTCAGTGGCGGAAAACTGTTTTTT. Encoded protein: CASSFSGGKLFF.

The chain uses TRBV20-1 and TRBJ2-1; 12 bases match TRBD2. After removal of 0 bases from V and 3 bases from J, the junction contained 6 bases not matched to a gene. The CDR3 spans 17 residues. Germline CDR1 is DFQATT and CDR2 is SNEGSKA (reference sequence). In nucleotides, the CDR3 is TGCAGTGCTAGAGATCCCAGGACTAGCGGGATCTACAATGAGCAGTTCTTC. Its translation is CSARDPRTSGIYNEQFF.

The rearrangement links TRBV24-1 to TRBJ2-3; 10 nucleotides align to TRBD1. The junction had 3 bases not matched to a gene; V was cut back by 0 bases and J by 4 bases. CDR1 and CDR2 from the germline V gene are KGHDR and SFDVKD. There are 16 residues in the CDR3. CDR3: CATSDLGTGDADTQYF. In nucleotides, the CDR3 is TGTGCCACCAGTGATTTGGGGACAGGGGATGCAGATACGCAGTATTTT.

The table lists this clonotype with a few counts. The V call is TRBV18, the J call TRBJ1-6; a possible D gene is TRBD1 (5 bases). The germline gives CDR1 KGHSH, CDR2 LQKENI. There are 12 residues in the CDR3. Trimming removed 3 bases from V and 9 bases from J, with 6 bases in between. CDR3 region: CASSPGGSPLHF. In nucleotides, the CDR3 is TGTGCCAGCTCACCGGGGGGTTCACCCCTCCACTTT. Supplemented by reference TRBV18 and TRBJ1-6, the full variable domain reads NAGVMQNPRHLVRRRGQEARLRCSPMKGHSHVYWYRQLPEEGLKFMVYLQKENIIDESGMPKERFSAEFPKEGPSILRIQQVVRGDSAAYFCASSPGGSPLHFGNGTRLTVT.

There are a few counts of this clonotype. The DNA of the CDR3 is TGCGCCAGCAGAGGGGGACACTTCCTCAACGAGCAGTACTTC. This translates into CASRGGHFLNEQYF. The J gene is TRBJ2-4, the V gene TRBV10-2; TRBD1 might be the D (6 bases). The DNA end favors TRBJ2-7, so the J call may be wrong. The CDR3 loop spans 14 amino acids. Germline V CDR1 and CDR2: WSHSY, SAAADI.

This clonotype has more than one count but fewer than ten. The gene calls are TRBV21-1 and TRBJ1-4; the table calls TRBD1, which could not be checked here. TRBV21-1 is given as a pseudogene. This CDR3 spans 14 amino acids. CDR3 DNA sequence: TGTGCCAGCAGCAAAGGCGGGACAGGGGAAAAACTGTTTTTT. As protein: CASSKGGTGEKLFF.

Note on this clonotype: This could be a read error, since a much larger clone is one nucleotide away. The gene calls are TRBV6-1 and TRBJ2-7, with unresolved D. This CDR3 is built from 14 residues. V dropped 2 bases and J dropped 2 bases, with 10 bases sitting between them. Looked up from germline, CDR1 is MNHNS and CDR2 is SASEGT. The CDR3 sequence: CASSEPPSPYEQYF. The CDR3 nucleotides are TGTGCCAGCAGTGAACCGCCATCCCCCTACGAGCAGTACTTC.

The CDR3 loop is CSARLAGGRNEQYF. The CDR3 DNA follows: TGCAGTGCTAGACTAGCGGGGGGTCGCAATGAGCAGTACTTC. This chain uses TRBV20-1 with TRBJ2-1; 11 bases match TRBD2. The J call is doubtful: the DNA matches TRBJ2-7 better. Per germline, CDR1 DFQATT and CDR2 SNEGSKA (reference sequence). The CDR3 totals 14 residues.

V usage is TRBV27 and J usage is TRBJ2-3; tentative D call: TRBD2 (6 bases). In germline, CDR1 is MNHEY, CDR2 SMNVEV (reference sequence). The CDR3 has 16 residues. V was trimmed by 4 bases and J by 3 bases, leaving 17 bases between them. The CDR3 protein is CASSSGRLVETDTQYF. CDR3 coding DNA: TGTGCCAGCAGTTCCGGCAGACTAGTAGAAACAGATACGCAGTATTTT.

This clonotype was observed a few times. The chain is built from TRBV10-3 and TRBJ2-1, with TRBD1 matching over 7 bases. V shed 2 bases and J 13 bases; nucleotides not matched to a gene: 20. CDR1 ENHRY and CDR2 SYGVKD come from the germline V gene. The CDR3 totals 17 residues. For the CDR3, the DNA is TGTGCCATCAGTGAGCCGAGCTCCCGGGGACAGCAAGAGACCCAGTTCTTC. It yields the protein CAISEPSSRGQQETQFF.

The chain carries TRBV2 and TRBJ1-1; the D gene is possibly TRBD1 (6 bases). This CDR3 is built from 13 residues. The germline CDR1 and CDR2 sequences are SNHLY and FYNNEI. V lost 10 bases, J lost 4 bases, and 16 bases lay in between. In DNA form, the CDR3 reads TGTGCCACAAACAGGGAAGGGAGCACTGAAGCTTTCTTT. Protein sequence: CATNREGSTEAFF.